Listed here are 19 T cell receptor beta chains from one sample, sequenced in a study of T cell responses to AZD1222 COVID-19 vaccine. Repertoires were generated with immunoSEQ multiplex PCR, while TCRdb's copy carries only in-frame clones and drops some. The repertoire holds around 100,000 clones, with 80% to 85% as singletons. The material was peripheral blood, obtained on day 0 of AZD1222 vaccination. The origin of the receptors is an adult in good health.

The sample holds one count of this clone. The chain uses TRBV4-1 and TRBJ1-1; a weak D match, TRBD1 (6 bases). CDR1 is MGHRA, CDR2 YSYEKL, per germline. The V end was cut by 0 bases, the J end by 3 bases, with 11 bases between. This CDR3 spans 15 amino acids. This CDR3 is CASSQDTGSYTEAFF. DNA of the CDR3: TGCGCCAGCAGCCAAGATACAGGGAGTTACACTGAAGCTTTCTTT.

CDR3 in DNA: TGTGCCAGCAGCTTGAGGCAGGGGGTAGTCACCGGGGAGCTGTTTTTT. This sequence encodes CASSLRQGVVTGELFF. This chain uses TRBV11-1 with TRBJ2-2; TRBD1 agrees at 7 bases. Trimming took 3 bases from V and 4 from J; bases not matched to a gene: 8. The germline V gene encodes CDR1 SGHAT and CDR2 FQDESV (reference sequence). CDR3 length equals 16 residues.

This chain links TRBV2 with TRBJ1-1, with D unclear. Germline assignment: CDR1 SNHLY and CDR2 FYNNEI. V was shortened by 3 bases and J by 11 bases, with 16 bases between the two germline ends. The CDR3 has 13 residues. CDR3 amino acids: CASSDTQQLGAFF. The CDR3, as DNA: TGTGCCAGCAGTGATACCCAGCAATTGGGCGCTTTCTTT.

The V and J genes are TRBV28 and TRBJ2-1; 9 bases are a match to TRBD2. V shed 5 bases and J 1 base; nucleotides not matched to a gene: 12. The length of the CDR3 is 18 residues. CDR1 and CDR2 from the germline V gene are MDHEN and SYDVKM. CDR3 amino acids: CASSLPHFTSGSYNEQFF. Written as DNA, the CDR3 is TGTGCCAGCAGTCTGCCCCACTTTACTAGCGGGTCCTACAATGAGCAGTTCTTC. Based on the CDR3 plus reference TRBV28 and TRBJ2-1, the full variable domain is DVKVTQSSRYLVKRTGEKVFLECVQDMDHENMFWYRQDPGLGLRLIYFSYDVKMKEKGDIPEGYSVSREKKERFSLILESASTNQTSMYLCASSLPHFTSGSYNEQFFGPGTRLTVL.

For this clone: A junction end diverges from the germline sequence, so it may reflect a read error. The V call is TRBV7-7, the J call TRBJ1-1, with D unresolved. Germline assignment: CDR1 SSHAT and CDR2 FNYEAQ (reference sequence). The CDR3 is 13 residues long. The CDR3 region has the DNA TGTGCTAGCAGCTTGGAGGAGGCCACTGAAGCTTTCTTT. Amino acid sequence: CASSLEEATEAFF.

The rearrangement uses TRBV15 and TRBJ1-2; 7 bases align to TRBD1. Germline CDR1 is LNHNV and CDR2 is YYDKDF (reference sequence). The trim removed 5 bases at V and 3 bases at J, leaving 9 bases unmatched. The CDR3 runs to 15 residues. The CDR3 DNA reads TGTGCCACCAGCCGCCGACAGGGAAGGGACTATGGCTACACCTTC. Protein sequence: CATSRRQGRDYGYTF.

This clone showed up just once. The chain has TRBV18 and TRBJ1-4; no clear D gene. The germline gives CDR1 KGHSH, CDR2 LQKENI. Trimming removed 4 bases at V and 0 bases at J, with 9 bases between. The CDR3 extends over 15 amino acids. The CDR3, as DNA: TGTGCCAGCTCACGGACGGACGCAACTAATGAAAAACTGTTTTTT. Translated: CASSRTDATNEKLFF.

The V and J genes are TRBV5-4 and TRBJ1-5; D uncertain. Germline CDR1 SGHNT, CDR2 YYREEE (reference sequence). This CDR3 spans 14 amino acids. The ends were cut back, 3 bases at V and 0 bases at J, with 7 bases in the middle. CDR3 coding DNA: TGTGCCAGCAGCTCCCGTGATAGCAATCAGCCCCAGCATTTT. Translating it yields CASSSRDSNQPQHF.

The genes are TRBV6-5 and TRBJ2-7, with a possible D match to TRBD1 (6 bases). This CDR3 region has 13 residues. Between the trimmed V and J ends, which lost 2 bases and 3 bases, there was a span of 8 bases. CDR1 and CDR2 (germline): MNHEY, SVGAGI. This CDR3 is CASSYGGHYEQYF. The CDR3 region has the DNA TGTGCCAGCAGTTACGGGGGCCACTACGAGCAGTACTTC.

V and J are TRBV4-2 and TRBJ1-4; D ambiguous. Trimming pared 0 bases from V and 5 bases from J, leaving 22 bases between. The CDR3 has 19 residues. Looked up from germline, CDR1 is LGHNA and CDR2 is YNFKEQ. The CDR3 protein is CASSQDVAGVWGGNEKLFF. The CDR3 DNA is TGTGCCAGCAGCCAAGATGTAGCGGGAGTTTGGGGTGGGAATGAAAAACTGTTTTTT.

The chain links TRBV19 to TRBJ1-2, with a tentative D call TRBD1 (5 bases). CDR1 and CDR2 from the germline V gene are LNHDA and SQIVND (reference sequence). Trimming cost V 6 bases and J 2 bases, with 10 bases left between them. The CDR3 totals 13 residues. DNA of the CDR3: TGTGCCAGTAGGCGGGGGACCAACTATGGCTACACCTTC. Protein product: CASRRGTNYGYTF. Filled out from reference TRBV19 and TRBJ1-2, the complete variable domain reads DGGITQSPKYLFRKEGQNVTLSCEQNLNHDAMYWYRQDPGQGLRLIYYSQIVNDFQKGDIAEGYSVSREKKESFPLTVTSAQKNPTAFYLCASRRGTNYGYTFGSGTRLTVV.

This clone has a handful of counts. The gene calls are TRBV5-1 and TRBJ2-2; tentatively, D is TRBD2 (5 bases). The CDR3 length is 13 residues. From germline, CDR1 is SGHRS and CDR2 YFSETQ. The V end lost 4 bases, the J end lost 8 bases, and 12 bases lay between the germline ends. In nucleotides, the CDR3 is TGCGCCAGCAGCCCCAGGACGGGAGGGGAGCTGTTTTTT. Its translation is CASSPRTGGELFF.

This rearrangement joins TRBV4-2 to TRBJ1-5, with a possible D match to TRBD1 (5 bases). The CDR3 extends over 14 amino acids. V lost 3 bases, J lost 6 bases, and 12 bases lay in between. The germline V gene encodes CDR1 LGHNA and CDR2 YNFKEQ. The CDR3 sequence: CASSQERGGQPQHF. The CDR3, as DNA: TGTGCCAGCAGCCAGGAAAGGGGAGGTCAGCCCCAGCATTTT.

The chain uses TRBV5-1 and TRBJ2-3, with D maybe TRBD2 (6 bases). V was trimmed by 4 bases and J by 0 bases, leaving 12 bases between them. CDR3 length: 15 residues. Germline V gene lookup returns CDR1 SGHRS and CDR2 YFSETQ. DNA of the CDR3: TGCGCCAGCAGCCGCAGCGGGCAGAGCACAGATACGCAGTATTTT. Protein: CASSRSGQSTDTQYF.

V usage is TRBV7-2 and J usage is TRBJ2-7; TRBD1 matches at 7 bases. The CDR3 covers 15 residues. Germline CDR1 and CDR2: SGHTA and FQGNSA. The trim removed 1 base at V and 5 bases at J, leaving 8 bases unmatched. In nucleotides, the CDR3 is TGTGCCAGCAGCTTAGAGGCCAGGGGGTTCCACGAGCAGTACTTC. This encodes CASSLEARGFHEQYF.

This chain connects TRBV11-3 to TRBJ2-3; TRBD2 might be the D (6 bases). Trimming took 5 bases from V and 2 from J, leaving 17 bases between them. From germline, CDR1 is SGHNT and CDR2 YENEEA. The CDR3 consists of 16 residues. CDR3 protein: CASSLGLLVDTDTQYF. CDR3 nucleotides: TGTGCCAGCAGCCTGGGACTCCTCGTGGACACAGATACGCAGTATTTT.

The V call is TRBV5-8, the J call TRBJ2-3; D may be TRBD1 (6 bases). CDR1 and CDR2 from the germline V gene are SGHTS and YDEGEE. Trimming removed 4 bases at V and 0 bases at J, with 12 bases between. This CDR3 region has 15 residues. CDR3 sequence (DNA): TGTGCCAGCAGCAGAACAGGGAGAAGCACAGATACGCAGTATTTT. Translated: CASSRTGRSTDTQYF.

The sample holds many counts of this clone. The V gene is TRBV20-1, the J gene TRBJ2-5; 7 bases are shared with TRBD2. The junction had 14 bases not matched to a gene; V was cut back by 3 bases and J by 4 bases. The CDR3 sequence is 16 residues long. Looked up from germline, CDR1 is DFQATT and CDR2 is SNEGSKA (reference sequence). The CDR3 is CSASPRGGGRVETQYF. Here the CDR3 DNA reads TGCAGTGCTAGTCCTAGGGGCGGGGGACGAGTAGAGACCCAGTACTTC.

The chain uses TRBV14 and TRBJ2-1; tentatively, D is TRBD1 or TRBD2 (6 bases each). The germline CDR1 and CDR2 sequences are SGHDN and FVKESK. This CDR3 has 13 amino acids. Between the trimmed V and J ends, which lost 5 bases and 7 bases, there was a span of 12 bases. The CDR3 coding sequence is TGTGCCAGCAGCTTCCGGGGGCCGAATGAGCAGTTCTTC. The encoded protein is CASSFRGPNEQFF.